This T cell receptor (beta chain) was identified during a study of OX40 agonist ivuxolimab in advanced cancers. Clones were read by immunoSEQ multiplex PCR, and TCRdb kept only the in-frame ones, dropping some. The sample has approximately 92,000 clones, about 96% seen once; the top ten hold 2% to 2.5%. CDR3 length: 13 residues. Per germline, CDR1 LGHNA and CDR2 YNFKEQ. With 0 bases removed from V and 3 bases from J, the gap between germline ends came to 6 bases. The specimen comprised CD4+ or CD8+ T cells sorted from blood, sampled in a trial of the OX40 agonist ivuxolimab. The chain carries TRBV4-2 and TRBJ2-7; a possible D gene is TRBD1 (6 bases). The receptor was isolated from an adult with an advanced solid tumor such as melanoma, head and neck, liver or kidney cancer. The CDR3 protein is CASSQDRGYEQYF. The CDR3 region has the DNA TGTGCCAGCAGCCAAGACAGGGGCTACGAGCAGTACTTC.